These 28 T cell receptor beta chains originate from one sample sequenced in a study of regulatory T cells in long-lasting Graves disease. For TCR beta, libraries came from iRepertoire HTBI primers and Arm-PCR of CDR3 regions. TCRdb processed the multiplex PCR reads anew with MiXCR; each CDR3 protein has one entry. The sample yields about 290,000 distinct CDR3 sequences, 20% to 25% seen once. The time point is: persistent/refractory GD, antithyroid drugs over 5 years with positive TRAb. Extracted RNA from PBMCs served as the source of the TCR library. Sample: peripheral blood mononuclear cells (PBMCs), taken when the disease was refractory, from a patient treated with antithyroid drugs. These receptors originate from a female donor with Graves disease.

This clonotype was seen a few times. V is TRBV7-6 and J is TRBJ2-2; a possible D gene is TRBD1 (6 bases). The CDR3 is 16 amino acids. Looked up from germline, CDR1 is SGHVS and CDR2 is FNYEAQ. Deletions cut 2 bases from V and 7 bases from J, with 17 bases between. CDR3 residues: CASSLSQTGTGGELFF. The CDR3 region has the DNA TGTGCCAGCAGCTTATCTCAGACAGGCACGGGCGGGGAGCTGTTTTTT.

The chain employs TRBV28 and TRBJ2-3, with 11 nucleotides matching TRBD2. Germline loops: CDR1 MDHEN, CDR2 SYDVKM. The junction had 5 bases not matched to a gene; V was cut back by 4 bases and J by 2 bases. The CDR3 loop spans 16 amino acids. In DNA, the CDR3 is TGTGCCAGCAGTTGGGGACTAGCGGCCAACACAGATACGCAGTATTTT. As protein: CASSWGLAANTDTQYF.

The chain recombines TRBV29-1 with TRBJ2-7; no clear D. V dropped 5 bases and J dropped 3 bases, with 8 bases sitting between them. The CDR3 is made up of 11 amino acids. CDR1 is SQVTM and CDR2 is ANQGSEA in the germline V gene. The CDR3 bases are TGCAGCGTTAGGCAGAGCTACGAGCAGTACTTC. It codes for CSVRQSYEQYF.

This clonotype was observed at least ten times. The chain carries TRBV28 and TRBJ1-2; D is perhaps TRBD1 (5 bases). Trimming took 4 bases from V and 7 from J, leaving 10 bases between them. The CDR3 runs to 12 residues. The germline V gene has CDR1 MDHEN and CDR2 SYDVKM. The CDR3 here is CASSSGFLGYTF. The CDR3 bases are TGTGCCAGCAGTTCAGGGTTCCTTGGCTACACCTTC.

Remarks on this clonotype: A far larger clone is a single base away, which makes a read error likely. The chain couples TRBV2 to TRBJ2-7; TRBD1 agrees at 9 bases. Germline V gene lookup returns CDR1 SNHLY and CDR2 FYNNEI. The trim removed 6 bases at V and 4 bases at J, leaving 7 bases unmatched. CDR3 length: 14 residues. The CDR3 nucleotides are TGTGCCAGCAGCGAGGTACAGGGGGCGTACGAGCAGTACTTC. This translates into CASSEVQGAYEQYF.

This clonotype was counted between two and nine times. A read error may explain this, as a much larger clone is one base away. The V call is TRBV12-3 or TRBV12-4, the J call TRBJ2-7, with D perhaps matching TRBD2 (6 bases). V was pared by 4 bases and J by 1 base, with 14 bases between. The CDR3 runs 15 residues. The CDR3 sequence: CASSSSGTRSYEQYF. The CDR3 nucleotides are TGTGCCAGCAGTTCATCCGGGACTCGATCCTACGAGCAGTACTTC.

The chain links TRBV27 to TRBJ2-5, with 12 bases that match TRBD2. The ends lost 6 bases at V and 4 bases at J; junction bases unmatched: 6. CDR1 is MNHEY, CDR2 SMNVEV, per germline (reference sequence). The CDR3 length is 15 residues. This CDR3 is CASSLAGGPVETQYF. The CDR3 DNA follows: TGTGCCAGCAGCCTAGCGGGAGGGCCTGTAGAGACCCAGTACTTC.

This clonotype was observed a few times. This chain joins TRBV19 and TRBJ1-5; D call uncertain. V lost 5 bases to trimming and J lost 4 bases, with 9 bases between them. Germline CDR1 and CDR2: LNHDA and SQIVND (reference sequence). The CDR3 spans 13 residues. In DNA, the CDR3 is TGTGCCAGTAGTCCCAGTATTAATCAGCCCCAGCATTTT. This codes for CASSPSINQPQHF.

This clonotype showed up many times. The chain uses TRBV28 and TRBJ2-2; 8 nucleotides line up with TRBD2. The CDR3 spans 16 residues. From germline, CDR1 is MDHEN and CDR2 SYDVKM. V was pared by 2 bases and J by 6 bases, with 8 bases of the junction left unmatched. The CDR3 region is CASSLPGTRSPGELFF. For the CDR3, the DNA is TGTGCCAGCAGTTTACCAGGGACTAGATCTCCCGGGGAGCTGTTTTTT.

This rearrangement joins TRBV27 to TRBJ2-7; 13 nucleotides line up with TRBD2. The CDR3 runs 15 residues. Germline loops: CDR1 MNHEY, CDR2 SMNVEV (reference sequence). With 4 bases clipped from V and 7 bases from J, the junction kept 7 bases outside the gene matches. The CDR3 region is CASSSGLAGVREQYF. CDR3 in DNA: TGTGCCAGCAGTTCCGGACTAGCGGGAGTACGAGAGCAGTACTTC.

V gene TRBV28 combines with J gene TRBJ1-1; D unresolved. The CDR3 contains 11 residues. Per germline, CDR1 MDHEN and CDR2 SYDVKM. Trimming pared 7 bases from V and 3 bases from J, leaving 6 bases between. CDR3 sequence reads: CASNLHTEAFF. The DNA of the CDR3 is TGTGCCAGCAATCTACACACTGAAGCTTTCTTT.

The V call is TRBV7-9, the J call TRBJ1-1; 9 bases agree with TRBD1. The CDR3 contains 14 residues. V lost 5 bases, J lost 6 bases, and 7 bases stayed unmatched. Germline CDR1 reads SEHNR; CDR2 reads FQNEAQ (reference sequence). The CDR3 is CASSPGQGIPEAFF. DNA for the CDR3: TGTGCCAGCAGCCCAGGACAGGGGATCCCTGAAGCTTTCTTT. The full variable domain, with the rest looked up from reference TRBV7-9 and TRBJ1-1, is DTGVSQNPRHKITKRGQNVTFRCDPISEHNRLYWYRQTLGQGPEFLTYFQNEAQLEKSRLLSDRFSAERPKGSFSTLEIQRTEQGDSAMYLCASSPGQGIPEAFFGQGTRLTVV.

This clonotype was counted many times. The chain couples TRBV7-3 to TRBJ2-5; perhaps TRBD2 as D (6 bases). Germline V lookup: CDR1 SGHTA, CDR2 FQGTGA. The CDR3 covers 15 residues. Between the trimmed V and J ends, which lost 3 bases and 2 bases, there was a span of 13 bases. DNA of the CDR3: TGTGCCAGCAGCTTGAGTGCGGGACCACAAGAGACCCAGTACTTC. Translating it yields CASSLSAGPQETQYF.

This clonotype was seen a handful of times. The rearrangement uses TRBV20-1 and TRBJ2-7; TRBD1 aligns across 9 bases. The CDR3 runs 15 residues. The J segment lost 0 bases and the V segment lost 2 bases, leaving 5 bases of the junction unmatched. Germline V gene sequence: CDR1 DFQATT, CDR2 SNEGSKA (reference sequence). CDR3 in amino acids: CSARPGTGYSYEQYF. DNA of the CDR3: TGCAGTGCTAGACCCGGGACAGGGTACTCCTACGAGCAGTACTTC.

This clonotype was seen ten or more times. The chain carries TRBV6-1 and TRBJ2-5; perhaps TRBD2 as D (5 bases). Germline V lookup: CDR1 MNHNS, CDR2 SASEGT. The CDR3 length is 12 residues. Trimming removed 11 bases at V and 2 bases at J, with 12 bases between. The CDR3, as DNA: TGTGCCGCGGGTGGGGAGCAAGAGACCCAGTACTTC. It encodes CAAGGEQETQYF.

The V gene is TRBV5-1, the J gene TRBJ2-2, with a weak D call TRBD2 (6 bases). Germline V lookup: CDR1 SGHRS, CDR2 YFSETQ. This CDR3 comprises 17 residues. Trimming took off 1 base at V and 3 bases at J, with 16 bases between the two ends. The CDR3 sequence is CASSLTGREIDTGELFF. Here the CDR3 DNA reads TGCGCCAGCAGCTTGACGGGACGGGAGATAGACACCGGGGAGCTGTTTTTT. Full variable domain (missing parts from reference TRBV5-1 and TRBJ2-2): KAGVTQTPRYLIKTRGQQVTLSCSPISGHRSVSWYQQTPGQGLQFLFEYFSETQRNKGNFPGRFSGRQFSNSRSEMNVSTLELGDSALYLCASSLTGREIDTGELFFGEGSRLTVL.

This clonotype was seen only a few times. The V call is TRBV30, the J call TRBJ2-5; weak D call: TRBD2 (5 bases). From germline, CDR1 is GTSNPN and CDR2 SVGIG (reference sequence). CDR3 length: 12 residues. The germline V and J ends were trimmed by 0 bases and 4 bases, with 6 bases remaining between them. The CDR3 nucleotides read TGTGCCTGGAGTGTGGCGGGAGAGACCCAGTACTTC. Translating gives CAWSVAGETQYF.

This clonotype was seen at least ten times. V is TRBV28 and J is TRBJ2-5; TRBD2 agrees at 8 bases. V trimming: 5 bases; J trimming: 2 bases; junction bases outside the gene matches: 10. The V gene's germline CDR1 is MDHEN and CDR2 SYDVKM. The length of the CDR3 is 16 residues. The CDR3 DNA reads TGTGCCAGCAGTCCTACCACGGCTAGCGGGCAAGAGACCCAGTACTTC. Translated: CASSPTTASGQETQYF.

This chain's CDR3 is CASSQSGNSGANVLTF. CDR3 nucleotides: TGTGCCAGCAGCCAGTCCGGAAATTCTGGGGCCAACGTCCTGACTTTC. The rearrangement uses TRBV12-3 or TRBV12-4 and TRBJ2-6; D gene ambiguous. The CDR3 contains 16 residues. V gave up 6 bases and J gave up 1 base, with 13 bases separating them.

The chain couples TRBV30 to TRBJ1-1, with D hard to call. The CDR3 length is 14 residues. V gave up 3 bases and J gave up 0 bases, with 11 bases separating them. Per the germline V gene, CDR1 is GTSNPN and CDR2 is SVGIG (reference sequence). CDR3 sequence (DNA): TGTGCCTGGAGCACCGGTTTAGTGAACACTGAAGCTTTCTTT. It specifies CAWSTGLVNTEAFF. The full variable domain, rest sourced from reference TRBV30 and TRBJ1-1, is SQTIHQWPATLVQPVGSPLSLECTVEGTSNPNLYWYRQAAGRGLQLLFYSVGIGQISSEVPQNLSASRPQDRQFILSSKKLLLSDSGFYLCAWSTGLVNTEAFFGQGTRLTVV.

This clonotype was recorded at least ten times. The genes are TRBV6-9 and TRBJ1-2; tentatively, D is TRBD1 (6 bases). This CDR3 contains 13 residues. Germline lookup yields CDR1 MNHGY and CDR2 SVAAGI. The V end was cut by 3 bases, the J end by 4 bases, with 9 bases between. CDR3 sequence reads: CASSYLDSYGYTF. CDR3 DNA sequence: TGTGCCAGCAGTTACCTGGACAGCTATGGCTACACCTTC.

This clonotype was observed at least ten times. The J gene is TRBJ2-7, the V gene TRBV29-1, with TRBD1 as a possible D gene (6 bases). CDR1 and CDR2 from the germline V gene are SQVTM and ANQGSEA. V gave up 4 bases and J gave up 1 base, with 14 bases separating them. CDR3 length equals 14 residues. CDR3: CSVASTGGSYEQYF. DNA for the CDR3: TGCAGCGTTGCCTCGACAGGTGGTTCCTACGAGCAGTACTTC.

The genes are TRBV5-8 and TRBJ1-1; 8 nucleotides line up with TRBD1. Germline V lookup: CDR1 SGHTS, CDR2 YDEGEE. The CDR3 length is 14 residues. With 4 bases clipped from V and 3 bases from J, the junction kept 5 bases outside the gene matches. The CDR3 loop is CASSIQGDYTEAFF. CDR3 in DNA: TGTGCCAGCAGCATACAGGGGGATTACACTGAAGCTTTCTTT.

This clonotype was detected many times. The chain recombines TRBV12-3 or TRBV12-4 with TRBJ1-1; TRBD1 aligns across 7 bases. With V trimmed by 6 bases and J by 6 bases, 7 bases remained unmatched. The CDR3 sequence is 13 residues long. The CDR3, as DNA: TGTGCCAGCAGCTCGGACAGGCTCCCTGAAGCTTTCTTT. Translated: CASSSDRLPEAFF.

There are many counts of this clonotype. The rearrangement uses TRBV12-3 or TRBV12-4 and TRBJ2-5; 8 nucleotides align to TRBD1. The J call is uncertain, as TRBJ2-7 better fits the DNA end. This CDR3 contains 14 residues. The CDR3 reads CASRNQGASYEQYF. Written as DNA, the CDR3 is TGTGCCAGCAGGAACCAGGGGGCGAGCTACGAGCAGTACTTC.

In this sample, this clonotype turned up many times. In DNA form, the CDR3 reads TGCAGTGCTGGGACAGGGGGCAGGTACGAGCAGTACTTC. This gives the protein CSAGTGGRYEQYF. V gene TRBV20-1 combines with J gene TRBJ2-7, with TRBD1 identical over 12 bases. The CDR3 spans 13 residues. The germline CDR1 and CDR2 sequences are DFQATT and SNEGSKA (reference sequence). The trim removed 5 bases at V and 4 bases at J, leaving 3 bases unmatched.

In this sample, this clonotype turned up many times. This chain connects TRBV2 to TRBJ2-6; D remains ambiguous. CDR3 length equals 15 residues. Trimming pared 4 bases from V and 0 bases from J, leaving 7 bases between. CDR1 SNHLY and CDR2 FYNNEI come from the germline V gene. In DNA form, the CDR3 reads TGTGCCAGCAGTGTGGCGATCTCTGGGGCCAACGTCCTGACTTTC. Translating it yields CASSVAISGANVLTF.

The chain couples TRBV30 to TRBJ2-7; TRBD1 matches 8 bases. This CDR3 is 14 amino acids long. CDR1 is GTSNPN, CDR2 SVGIG, per germline (reference sequence). V lost 5 bases, J lost 0 bases, and 6 bases stayed unmatched. The CDR3 region is CAWGNTGGSYEQYF. In DNA form, the CDR3 reads TGTGCCTGGGGGAATACAGGGGGCTCCTACGAGCAGTACTTC.